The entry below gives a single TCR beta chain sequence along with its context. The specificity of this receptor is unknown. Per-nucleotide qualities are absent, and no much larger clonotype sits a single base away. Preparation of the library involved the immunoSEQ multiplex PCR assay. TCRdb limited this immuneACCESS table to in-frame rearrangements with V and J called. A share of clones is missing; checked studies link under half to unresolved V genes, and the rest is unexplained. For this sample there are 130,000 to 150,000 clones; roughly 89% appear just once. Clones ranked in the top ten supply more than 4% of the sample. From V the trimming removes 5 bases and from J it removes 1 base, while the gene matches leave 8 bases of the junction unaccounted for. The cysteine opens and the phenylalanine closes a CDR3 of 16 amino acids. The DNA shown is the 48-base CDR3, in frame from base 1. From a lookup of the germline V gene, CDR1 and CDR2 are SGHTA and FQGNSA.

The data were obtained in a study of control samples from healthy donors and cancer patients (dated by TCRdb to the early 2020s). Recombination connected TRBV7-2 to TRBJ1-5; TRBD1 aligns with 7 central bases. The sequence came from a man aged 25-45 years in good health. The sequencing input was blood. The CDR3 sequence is CASSLRTGLSNQPQHF. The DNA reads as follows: TGTGCCAGCAGCCTGAGGACAGGCTTAAGCAATCAGCCCCAGCATTTT.